This TCR beta chain was sequenced during a study of OX40 agonist ivuxolimab in advanced cancers. Study-wide findings and caveats: Which antigen the expanded peripheral T cells recognized is unknown.

As concerns this clone: What it binds is not known.

Autoimmune disease history or systemic immunosuppression led to patient exclusion. This CDR3 is 15 amino acids long. Losses at the gene ends were 5 bases for V and 8 bases for J; bases not matched to a gene: 6. Looked up from germline, CDR1 is SGHTA and CDR2 is FQGTGA. TCRdb's table, derived via immunoSEQ multiplex PCR, lists solely in-frame clones and lacks some. Here the sample spans over 40,000 clones, around 85% being singletons. The origin of this receptor is an adult with an advanced solid tumor such as melanoma, head and neck, liver or kidney cancer. The V and J genes are TRBV7-3 and TRBJ2-1; 13 nucleotides agree with TRBD2. The sequencing here drew on CD4+ or CD8+ T cells sorted from blood, taken in a trial of the OX40 agonist ivuxolimab. CDR3 coding DNA: TGTGCCAGCAGCCCAGGACTAGCGGGGGTCGATGAGCAGTTCTTC. Translated: CASSPGLAGVDEQFF.